Sequencing of this T cell receptor beta chain was carried out in a study of blood T cell repertoires in COVID-19. Original handling: Quantification of nucleated cells was approximated via reference gene primer amplification. Sequenced by immunoSEQ multiplex PCR; TCRdb stores in-frame clones only, minus some. The DNA gave D and trimming, while V, J and clone size come from that table. The sample lists approximately 220,000 clones, about 80% occurring once. Comment on this clone: A read error may produce the germline difference seen at one junction end.

Per the germline V gene, CDR1 is SNHLY and CDR2 is FYNNEI. CDR3 length equals 15 residues. V and J are TRBV2 and TRBJ1-1, with 9 nucleotides matching TRBD1. Specimen: peripheral blood. This TCR was sampled from a woman aged 60-75 years with acute or convalescent COVID-19. The CDR3 sequence is CASREDRGVGTEAFF. CDR3 nucleotides: TGTGCCAGCAGGGAAGACAGGGGGGTGGGCACTGAAGCTTTCTTT.